This T cell receptor (beta chain) was retrieved from a study of shared T cell receptors in the human thymus. TCRdb keeps only in-frame clones here, not all; method: immunoSEQ multiplex PCR. The data show about 380,000 clones, with 95% seen just once and approximately 0.018% held by the top ten. Sequencing was done on a sample of thymocytes. The receptor was isolated from a human donor.

The CDR3, as DNA: TGCGCCAGCAGCCCGTCGGGACTAGCGGGTCCAGCCTACAATGAGCAGTTCTTC. This sequence encodes CASSPSGLAGPAYNEQFF. The chain combines TRBV4-3 with TRBJ2-1, with 12 bases lining up with TRBD2. CDR1 and CDR2 from the germline V gene are LGHNA and YSLEER. The CDR3 covers 18 residues. The ends lost 4 bases at V and 2 bases at J; junction bases unmatched: 9.